These T cell receptor beta chains were read from a single sample in a study of neurological immune-mediated disorders. Using its own MiXCR run on the 5' RACE reads, TCRdb lists one record per CDR3 protein. The sample holds more than 20,000 distinct CDR3 sequences, approximately 2.7% seen once. Source material: PBMCs. All receptors derive from a woman between 45 and 65 years old with multiple sclerosis. The CDR3 runs from the conserved cysteine through the conserved F or W. D genes are given only for firm matches. Not all rows give a size; the values are once, few, many and, for expanded clones, a class.

J | D | size | V | DNA | CDR3
TRBJ2-1 | TRBD2 | many | TRBV6-6 | TGTGCCAGCAGCCGCGGGACTAGCGACAATGAGCAGTTCTTC | CASSRGTSDNEQFF
TRBJ2-3 | . | many | TRBV29-1 | TGCAGCGTTGATCCCCCCCGGACGCAGTATTTT | CSVDPPRTQYF
TRBJ2-1 | . | many | TRBV3-1 | TGTGCCAGCAGCCAAGATTCTGGACGCCCCAATGAGCAGTTCTTC | CASSQDSGRPNEQFF
TRBJ1-1 | TRBD1 | medium-sized | TRBV10-3 | TGTGCCATCAGTGAGTACGGGACAGAGTCTGAAGCTTTCTTT | CAISEYGTESEAFF
TRBJ1-1 | TRBD1 | many | TRBV5-1 | TGCGCCAGCAGCCTTGAAGTGGGACAGGGGGCGAGGACTGAAGCTTTCTTT | CASSLEVGQGARTEAFF
TRBJ2-5 | . | many | TRBV11-3 | TGTGCCAGCAGCCCCTACCGGCAAGAGACCCAGTACTTC | CASSPYRQETQYF
TRBJ1-2 | . | many | TRBV10-3 | TGTGCCATCAGTGCGCAAGTCGACAGCAGAGGCTACACCTTC | CAISAQVDSRGYTF
TRBJ2-5 | . | many | TRBV5-6 | TGTGCCAGCAGCTTGGTCTCCGTCGGGGGAGAGACCCAGTACTTC | CASSLVSVGGETQYF
TRBJ2-5 | TRBD1 | many | TRBV5-1 | TGCGCCAGCGGGACAGCCGTCGGGGAGACCCAGTACTTC | CASGTAVGETQYF
TRBJ2-7 | . | many | TRBV30 | TGTGCCTGGAGTTCTGGATTCTCCTACGAGCAGTACTTC | CAWSSGFSYEQYF
TRBJ1-5 | . | many | TRBV7-2 | TGTGCCAGCAGCCCAGGTGTAAATCAGCCCCAGCATTTT | CASSPGVNQPQHF
TRBJ1-5 | TRBD1 | many | TRBV20-1 | TGCAGTGCCAGGGGACAGGGGTATAGCAATCAGCCCCAGCATTTT | CSARGQGYSNQPQHF
TRBJ1-6 | TRBD1 | . | TRBV12-3/TRBV12-4 | TGTGCTATACAACAGGGGGCGGGTTCACCCCTACACTTT | CAIQQGAGSPLHF
TRBJ2-3 | . | . | TRBV20-1 | TGCAGTGCTAGGCGGACTTTAAGCACAGATACGCAGTATTTT | CSARRTLSTDTQYF
TRBJ1-2 | . | many | TRBV6-5 | TGTGCCAGCAGTTACAGTCAGGGGATCCGGTATGGCTACACCTTC | CASSYSQGIRYGYTF
TRBJ2-7 | TRBD1 | many | TRBV5-6 | TGTGCCAGCAGCCCTCCCCGGGACAGATTCTACGAGCAGTACTTC | CASSPPRDRFYEQYF
TRBJ2-5 | . | many | TRBV20-1 | TGCAGTGCCACGAACCTCAGGGGGGAGCAAGAGACCCAGTACTTC | CSATNLRGEQETQYF
TRBJ2-7 | . | many | TRBV18 | TGTGCCAGCTCACCGAGGACACTCGCGACCTACGAGCAGTACTTC | CASSPRTLATYEQYF
TRBJ1-4 | . | many | TRBV7-9 | TGTGCCAGCAGCTTACAGGGTGAAAAACTGTTTTTT | CASSLQGEKLFF
TRBJ2-5 | TRBD1 | many | TRBV7-8 | TGTGCCAGCAGCCCCAGGGACAGAGTGAGGGAGACCCAGTACTTC | CASSPRDRVRETQYF
TRBJ2-6 | TRBD1 | many | TRBV7-3 | TGTGCCAGCTCCCAGGGGGCAGGGGCCAACGTCCTGACTTTC | CASSQGAGANVLTF
TRBJ2-3 | . | . | TRBV27 | TGTGCCAGCAGTTTTTATGGGGAGACAGATACGCAGTATTTT | CASSFYGETDTQYF
TRBJ1-6 | . | many | TRBV15 | TGTGCCACCAGCAGCCTGGTCGGAAATTCACCCCTCAACTTT | CATSSLVGNSPLNF
TRBJ2-1 | . | many | TRBV24-1 | TGTGCCACCCAGGGTAGAAGTTCCTACAATGAGCAGTTCTTC | CATQGRSSYNEQFF
TRBJ2-3 | . | many | TRBV9 | TGTGCCAGCAGCGGGGGGGGGCCGACAGATACGCAGTATTTT | CASSGGGPTDTQYF
TRBJ2-1 | . | . | TRBV7-8 | TGTGCCAGCAGCCTCAACCAGGGAACTTACAATGAGCAGTTCTTC | CASSLNQGTYNEQFF
TRBJ2-7 | TRBD2 | many | TRBV20-1 | TGTGGGGGGACTAGCGGGAGTTACGAGCAGTACTTC | CGGTSGSYEQYF
TRBJ1-5 | . | many | TRBV27 | TGTGCCAGCAGTTTGGGGAAGCCTCAGCCCCAGCATTTT | CASSLGKPQPQHF
TRBJ2-5 | . | many | TRBV29-1 | TGCAGCCTCCGGGACGGGGAGACCCAGTACTTC | CSLRDGETQYF
TRBJ2-5 | TRBD1 | many | TRBV20-1 | TGCAGTGCTAGGGGACAGGGAGTGGAGACCCAGTACTTC | CSARGQGVETQYF
TRBJ2-5 | TRBD2 | many | TRBV20-1 | TGCAGTGCTAGAGATTGGGCAAGCGGGGGGGCTGAGACCCAGTACTTC | CSARDWASGGAETQYF
TRBJ2-5 | TRBD1 | medium-sized | TRBV5-1 | TGCGCCAGCAGCTTGCGACAGGGGCTACAAGAGACCCAGTACTTC | CASSLRQGLQETQYF
TRBJ1-5 | TRBD1 | many | TRBV20-1 | TGCAGTGCTAGTCAGGGGGTCAATCAGCCCCAGAATTTT | CSASQGVNQPQNF
TRBJ2-5 | . | many | TRBV3-1 | TGTGCCAGCAGCCAAGATCCCCGGGGTGGGGAGACCCAGTACTTC | CASSQDPRGGETQYF
TRBJ2-2 | . | many | TRBV20-1 | TGCAGTGCTAGACTAGTCGATCACACCGGGGAGCTGTTTTTT | CSARLVDHTGELFF
TRBJ2-7 | TRBD1 | many | TRBV28 | TGTGCCAGCAGTTACCCAGGGACAGGGACCTACGAGCAGTACTTC | CASSYPGTGTYEQYF
TRBJ1-1 | . | many | TRBV6-4 | TGTGCCAGCAGTGACTCGAGCAGGGCCACTGAAGCTTTCTTT | CASSDSSRATEAFF
TRBJ2-1 | . | many | TRBV9 | TGTGCCAGCAGCGTAGGCCAGTCGAGCTCCTACAATGAGCAGTTCTTC | CASSVGQSSSYNEQFF
TRBJ1-1 | TRBD1 | many | TRBV5-1 | TGCGCCAGCAGCTTCCAGGGGGCGTACACTGAAGCTTTCTTT | CASSFQGAYTEAFF
TRBJ2-1 | TRBD2 | many | TRBV5-1 | TGCGCCAGCACTTCGGGCGGGACTAGTATCAATGAGCAGTTCTTC | CASTSGGTSINEQFF
TRBJ2-7 | . | many | TRBV20-1 | TGCAGTGCTAGTCGGCGGCCTTCATACGAGCAGTACTTC | CSASRRPSYEQYF
TRBJ1-2 | . | many | TRBV7-9 | TGTGCCAGCAGCTTAGGAGCCGGGACCTATGGGGGCTACACCTTC | CASSLGAGTYGGYTF
TRBJ1-1 | . | few | TRBV6-1 | TGTGCCAGCAGTCCGCTGACGGGCGTCGCTGAAGCTTTCTTT | CASSPLTGVAEAFF
TRBJ2-3 | . | . | TRBV11-2 | TGTGCCAGCAGCTCGATGAGTCCAGATACGCAGTATTTT | CASSSMSPDTQYF
TRBJ2-7 | . | many | TRBV20-1 | TGCAGTGCTAGAGATGTTTGGGCAGGGGTCCACGAGCAGTACTTC | CSARDVWAGVHEQYF
TRBJ2-2 | . | many | TRBV20-1 | TGCAGTGCTAGAGAACTGGGGCAAGCCACCGGGGAGCTGTTTTTT | CSARELGQATGELFF